Listed below are T cell receptor beta chains from one sample, sequenced in a study of cytomegalovirus exposure and HLA in healthy donors. Repertoires were generated with immunoSEQ multiplex PCR, while TCRdb's copy carries only in-frame clones and drops some. Seen in this sample are 96,000 or so clones; the ten most common clones hold just under 3.5%. The source material was PBMCs. Source of these receptors: a woman in her twenties or thirties in good health and CMV-seronegative. Both conserved end residues are part of each CDR3. The D gene is left open where the match is weak.

NA | TRBJ1-2 | TRBV9 | TGTGCCGGGAGGGGAGGCTACACCTTC | CAGRGGYTF
NA | TRBJ1-1 | TRBV2 | TGTGCCAGCAGTGACTTGAACACTGAAGCTTTCTTT | CASSDLNTEAFF
TRBD1 | TRBJ2-7 | TRBV5-6 | TGTGCCAGCAGCCTTGATGACAGGGCTAAACCCTACGAGCAGTACTTC | CASSLDDRAKPYEQYF
TRBD1 | TRBJ1-2 | TRBV5-6 | TGTGCCAGCAGCACCTTACAGGGGTCTCACTATGGCTACACCTTC | CASSTLQGSHYGYTF
NA | TRBJ2-7 | TRBV5-1 | TGCGCCAGCAGCTTTAGGGACACGACCTACGAGCAGTACTTC | CASSFRDTTYEQYF
TRBD1 | TRBJ2-7 | TRBV6-6 | TGTGCCAGCAGTTATGAACAGGGGGGGCAGTACTTC | CASSYEQGGQYF
NA | TRBJ2-5 | TRBV6-5 | TGTGCCAGCAGCCAGTACGGGGGGACCCAGTACTTC | CASSQYGGTQYF
TRBD1 | TRBJ1-5 | TRBV28 | TGTGCCAGCAGTTTAGACGGGACAGGGCGCAATCAGCCCCAGCATTTT | CASSLDGTGRNQPQHF
NA | TRBJ1-1 | TRBV6-6 | TGTGCCAGCAGCCCCCGCGGGGGGGGCACTGAAGCTTTCTTT | CASSPRGGGTEAFF
TRBD2 | TRBJ2-7 | TRBV11-2 | TGTGCCAGCAGCTTAGAAGGGGGGACTAGCGGGTCGAAGAAGGACTTC | CASSLEGGTSGSKKDF
NA | TRBJ1-1 | TRBV15 | TGTGCCACCAGCAGAGACAGGGTCACTGAAGCTTTCTTT | CATSRDRVTEAFF
TRBD1 | TRBJ2-1 | TRBV18 | TGTGCCAGCTCACCAAGGACAGGGGAGAATGAGCAGTTCTTC | CASSPRTGENEQFF
NA | TRBJ1-5 | TRBV19 | TGTGCCAGTAGTATCCCAGGGCCCAATCAGCCCCAGCATTTT | CASSIPGPNQPQHF
NA | TRBJ2-1 | TRBV2 | TGTGCCAGCAGTGTCGGGGGGCAGTTCTTC | CASSVGGQFF
NA | TRBJ1-6 | TRBV28 | TGTGCCAGCATCTTGCAGGGTGGTAATTCACCCCTCCACTTT | CASILQGGNSPLHF
TRBD2 | TRBJ2-6 | TRBV7-6 | TGTGCCAGCAGCACTCGGACTAGCGGGTGGAGCTCTGGGGCCAACGTCCTGACTTTC | CASSTRTSGWSSGANVLTF
NA | TRBJ2-2 | TRBV14 | TGTGCCAGCAGCCAAGATCCAACTATTTACACCGGGGAGCTGTTTTTT | CASSQDPTIYTGELFF
TRBD1 | TRBJ2-5 | TRBV7-8 | TGTGCCAGCAGACGACAGGGGGGCCAAGAGACCCAGTACTTC | CASRRQGGQETQYF
NA | TRBJ1-4 | TRBV27 | TGTGCCAGCAGCCCCAGCGGGGGGGTGGTACTGTTTTTT | CASSPSGGVVLFF
TRBD1 | TRBJ1-4 | TRBV7-8 | TGTGCCAGCAGCCTAGGACAGGGCGGTGAAAAACTGTTTTTT | CASSLGQGGEKLFF